The rows below give T cell receptor beta chains drawn from one sample of a study of T cell responses to AZD1222 COVID-19 vaccine. Assay: immunoSEQ multiplex PCR; the TCRdb copy retains only in-frame clones and omits some. The sample comprises about 160,000 clones, 94% of which are singletons, and about 1.3% rests with the top ten. The source material was peripheral blood, sampled on day 0 of AZD1222 vaccination. These receptors originate from an adult in good health. Both conserved end residues are part of each CDR3. D genes are given only for firm matches. Only part of the rows carry a size: once, few, many, or a class if the clone is expanded.

>.|.|TRBV19|TRBJ2-6
TGTGCCAGTAATCGGGGAGCCAGCTCTGGGGCCAACGTCCTGACTTTC
CASNRGASSGANVLTF
>.|.|TRBV11-2|TRBJ1-3
TGTGCCAGCAGTCCCATCGGGAGAAACACCATATATTTT
CASSPIGRNTIYF
>.|.|TRBV2|TRBJ1-5
TGTGCCAGCGACCCAGGGTTAGAACAGCCCCAGCATTTT
CASDPGLEQPQHF
>.|.|TRBV19|TRBJ1-5
TGTGCCAGTAGTATCAACAATCAGCCCCAGCATTTT
CASSINNQPQHF
>TRBD1|.|TRBV18|TRBJ2-5
TGTGCCAGCTCACCAGACGACAGGGCGTCCGCGGAGACCCAGTACTTC
CASSPDDRASAETQYF
>.|.|TRBV7-9|TRBJ1-1
TGTGCCAGCAGCCCCCCGAGTAGGACTGAAGCTTTCTTT
CASSPPSRTEAFF
>.|.|TRBV28|TRBJ1-2
TGTGCCAGCAGTTCCCCGGACAGATGGGATGGCTACACCTTC
CASSSPDRWDGYTF
>.|.|TRBV21-1|TRBJ1-2
TGTGCCAGCAGCAAAGTTGGCAGGGGGAGATTTGGCTACACCTTC
CASSKVGRGRFGYTF
>TRBD2|few|TRBV27|TRBJ2-2
TGTGCCAGCAGTGTAGCGGGAGAGGGCACCGGGGAGCTGTTTTTT
CASSVAGEGTGELFF
>.|.|TRBV6-5|TRBJ1-1
TGTGCCAGCAGTACTCGGGGAGGGGTGAACACTGAAGCTTTCTTT
CASSTRGGVNTEAFF
>.|.|TRBV7-2|TRBJ1-5
TGTGCCAGCAGCTTAAGCAGTGGGGACTGGCAGCCCCAGCATTTT
CASSLSSGDWQPQHF
>.|.|TRBV28|TRBJ2-3
TGTGCCAGCCTGGGGGCCCTCCCCACAGATACGCAGTATTTT
CASLGALPTDTQYF
>.|.|TRBV3-1/TRBV3-2|TRBJ1-2
TGTGCCAGCAGCCGAACGACAGGAAGCTCAGGGTGGGATGGCTACACCTTC
CASSRTTGSSGWDGYTF
>.|.|TRBV7-2|TRBJ1-4
TGTGCCAGCAGCTTAGCTGCCGGGAGGAATGAAAAACTGTTTTTT
CASSLAAGRNEKLFF
>TRBD2|.|TRBV3-1/TRBV3-2|TRBJ2-5
TGTGCCAGCACCCCCGGAGCGGGGGGTTACGAGACCCAGTACTTC
CASTPGAGGYETQYF
>TRBD1|.|TRBV11-2|TRBJ1-4
TGTGCCAGCAGCTTAGCCGACAGGGCACGGGGTGAAAAACTGTTTTTT
CASSLADRARGEKLFF
>.|.|TRBV19|TRBJ1-2
TGTGCCAGTAGTCCAGCAGTTGGGGGAGGATATGGCTACACCTTC
CASSPAVGGGYGYTF
>.|few|TRBV5-5|TRBJ1-1
TGTGCCAGCAGCTTGGTAAATGCTCCCTTCGGACAGCGAGGTTACACTGAAGCTTTCTTT
CASSLVNAPFGQRGYTEAFF
>.|.|TRBV19|TRBJ1-1
TGTGCCAGTCTCCCGGTGGGGGGGAACACTGAAGCTTTCTTT
CASLPVGGNTEAFF
>TRBD2|.|TRBV6-2/TRBV6-3|TRBJ2-1
TGTGCCAGCAGTTACCCCCTAGCGGGAGTGGGGACGGTATACAATGAGCAGTTCTTC
CASSYPLAGVGTVYNEQFF
>TRBD1|.|TRBV24-1|TRBJ1-2
TGTGCCACCAGTGACCTCCGGGACAGGGTTAACGGCTACACCTTC
CATSDLRDRVNGYTF
>TRBD1|.|TRBV10-1|TRBJ1-5
TGCGCCAGCAGTGGCTCCCCGGACAGGGGAAATCAGCCCCAGCATTTT
CASSGSPDRGNQPQHF
>.|.|TRBV7-2|TRBJ1-1
TGTGCCAGCAGCCGCGTGCAGGGTCGGGCTTTCTTT
CASSRVQGRAFF
>.|.|TRBV6-5|TRBJ2-5
TGTGCCAGCAGTTACCGGTGGGGAGGACCAGAGACCCAGTACTTC
CASSYRWGGPETQYF
>TRBD1|.|TRBV20-1|TRBJ1-5
TGCAGTGCTAGTACAGGGGACGGGCAGCCCCAGCATTTT
CSASTGDGQPQHF
>.|.|TRBV19|TRBJ1-4
TGTGCCAGTAGAACGGCTAGGGGGAATGAAAAACTGTTTTTT
CASRTARGNEKLFF
>.|.|TRBV3-1/TRBV3-2|TRBJ2-1
TGTGCCAGCAGCCAAGCGGGACTCAGTGGGCTCACCTACAATGAGCAGTTCTTC
CASSQAGLSGLTYNEQFF